The 13 T cell receptor beta chains presented below share a single source sample, sequenced in a study of blood T cell repertoires in COVID-19. Some clones are missing from TCRdb's copy, which holds only in-frame ones; the method was immunoSEQ multiplex PCR. Altogether around 250,000 clones are present, nearly 90% being singletons, with the ten largest covering around 4.6%. Sequencing was performed on peripheral blood. These receptors were collected from a woman aged 40-49 years who had recovered from COVID-19.

The CDR3 DNA is TGTGCCAGCAGATCATCCCGGGATTTCTATGGCTACACCTTC. It encodes CASRSSRDFYGYTF. The J gene is TRBJ1-2, the V gene TRBV5-6; D is ambiguous. V was shortened by 5 bases and J by 4 bases, with 15 bases between the two germline ends. The CDR3 extends over 14 amino acids. From germline, CDR1 is SGHDT and CDR2 YYEEEE.

The rearrangement joins TRBV30 to TRBJ2-4; 9 positions match TRBD2. Germline-derived CDR1 and CDR2 are GTSNPN and SVGIG (reference sequence). V lost 0 bases to trimming and J lost 5 bases; unmatched junction nucleotides: 8. The CDR3 runs 16 residues. Here the CDR3 reads CAWSVWTSVRENIQYF. CDR3 DNA: TGTGCCTGGAGTGTATGGACTAGCGTTAGGGAAAACATTCAGTACTTC.

The chain recombines TRBV6-2 or TRBV6-3 with TRBJ2-7, with D unresolved. Trimming stripped 2 bases from V and 4 bases from J, with 9 bases between. CDR1 is MNHEY and CDR2 is SVGEGT in the germline V gene. This CDR3 contains 13 residues. The CDR3 loop reads CASSYPTGYEQYV. The CDR3 DNA follows: TGTGCCAGCAGTTACCCGACTGGGTACGAGCAGTACGTC.

This chain connects TRBV6-1 to TRBJ1-3, with no clear D. V gave up 1 base and J gave up 4 bases, with 11 bases separating them. This CDR3 has 15 residues. CDR1 MNHNS and CDR2 SASEGT come from the germline V gene. The CDR3 loop is CASSEGRSGGNTIYF. The CDR3, as DNA: TGTGCCAGCAGTGAAGGCCGGTCGGGGGGAAACACCATATATTTT.

The V call is TRBV2, the J call TRBJ2-2, with D possibly being TRBD1 (6 bases). The CDR3 length is 17 residues. Germline-derived CDR1 and CDR2 are SNHLY and FYNNEI. The V end lost 7 bases, the J end lost 1 base, and 19 bases lay between the germline ends. The CDR3 DNA reads TGTGCCAGCATAGGGAGTAGACAGGCACTGAACACCGGGGAGCTGTTTTTT. Its protein product is CASIGSRQALNTGELFF.

The J gene is TRBJ2-1, the V gene TRBV19; 13 nucleotides match TRBD2. The junction had 5 bases not matched to a gene; V was cut back by 7 bases and J by 8 bases. Germline assignment: CDR1 LNHDA and CDR2 SQIVND (reference sequence). The CDR3 spans 14 residues. Here the CDR3 DNA reads TGTGCCAGTATCACTAGCGGGGGGGCAGATGAGCAGTTCTTC. Protein product: CASITSGGADEQFF.

The chain recombines TRBV28 with TRBJ2-7; weak D call: TRBD2 (6 bases). CDR1 is MDHEN and CDR2 is SYDVKM in the germline V gene. CDR3 size: 14 residues. The V end lost 10 bases, the J end lost 4 bases, and 20 bases lay between the germline ends. Written as DNA, the CDR3 is TGTGCCACAGAAGGAGGGCAGGGTTTGTACGAGCAGTACGTC. This codes for CATEGGQGLYEQYV.

This clone was seen once. This chain links TRBV3-1 (or the pseudogene TRBV3-2) with TRBJ2-7; D perhaps matches TRBD1 (5 bases). The CDR3 is 15 amino acids. The V end was cut by 4 bases, the J end by 1 base, with 14 bases between. CDR1 and CDR2 from the germline V gene are LGHDT and YNNKEL (reference sequence). CDR3 amino acids: CASSRYAGPSYEQYF. CDR3 in DNA: TGTGCCAGCAGCCGCTATGCAGGGCCGTCCTACGAGCAGTACTTC.

The J gene is TRBJ2-1, the V gene TRBV9, with D tentatively TRBD2 (6 bases). Germline V lookup: CDR1 SGDLS, CDR2 YYNGEE. The CDR3 has 15 residues. V lost 3 bases and J lost 6, with 16 bases in between. The CDR3 region is CASSGSGGGANEQFF. In DNA, the CDR3 is TGTGCCAGCAGCGGTAGCGGAGGAGGGGCCAATGAGCAGTTCTTC.

The genes are TRBV19 and TRBJ2-6, with TRBD1 identical over 8 bases. Germline V gene sequence: CDR1 LNHDA, CDR2 SQIVND (reference sequence). This CDR3 spans 19 amino acids. The J segment lost 2 bases and the V segment lost 3 bases, leaving 12 bases of the junction unmatched. The CDR3 bases are TGTGCCAGTAGTATGATACACTCAGGGGGCCTAGCTGGGGCCAACGTCCTGACTTTC. This sequence encodes CASSMIHSGGLAGANVLTF.

The V gene is TRBV30, the J gene TRBJ2-7; 9 positions agree with TRBD1. Germline V gene sequence: CDR1 GTSNPN, CDR2 SVGIG (reference sequence). The CDR3 length is 15 residues. The V and J ends lost 2 bases and 4 bases, in that order; junction bases with no gene match: 9. The chain's CDR3 is CAWSPTGTGRYEQYF. The CDR3 nucleotides read TGTGCCTGGAGTCCCACCGGGACAGGGAGGTACGAGCAGTACTTC.

The chain employs TRBV5-1 and TRBJ2-2, with TRBD2 matching 15 bases. Looked up from germline, CDR1 is SGHRS and CDR2 is YFSETQ. The CDR3 is 18 residues long. Germline trimming cut 4 bases from V and 4 bases from J; bases unmatched to any gene: 8. In DNA form, the CDR3 reads TGCGCCAGCAGCCCCACAGGGACTAGCGGGGGGTTCACCGGGGAGCTGTTTTTT. Translation gives CASSPTGTSGGFTGELFF.

The gene calls are TRBV3-1 (or the pseudogene TRBV3-2) and TRBJ1-3, with D hard to call. CDR3 length: 15 amino acids. Germline CDR1 is LGHDT and CDR2 is YNNKEL (reference sequence). Between the trimmed V and J ends, which lost 0 bases and 0 bases, there was a span of 6 bases. The DNA of the CDR3 is TGTGCCAGCAGCCAAGACGATAGCTCTGGAAACACCATATATTTT. It codes for CASSQDDSSGNTIYF.